The 20 T cell receptor beta chains presented below share a single source sample, sequenced in a study of CD8 T cells in Susac syndrome. With random hexamers, reverse transcription was performed on about 0.5 to 1 ug of RNA. Via MiXCR, TCRdb re-called the immunoSEQ multiplex PCR reads, giving one row per CDR3 protein. The sample comprises some 300,000 distinct CDR3 sequences, roughly 85% of which are singletons, and around 0.21% rests with the top ten. Sequencing was carried out using CD8+ T cells from PBMCs. The receptors shown here come from a human donor with multiple sclerosis.

This clonotype has a handful of counts. The chain joins TRBV27 to TRBJ2-7; D might be TRBD2 (6 bases). Trimming cost V 5 bases and J 3 bases, with 11 bases left between them. The germline gives CDR1 MNHEY, CDR2 SMNVEV (reference sequence). The CDR3 extends over 13 amino acids. The chain's CDR3 is CASSPSGLYEQYF. CDR3 nucleotide sequence: TGTGCCAGCAGTCCTTCGGGACTCTACGAGCAGTACTTC.

The chain links TRBV7-3 to TRBJ1-1, with 8 bases matching TRBD1. The CDR3 runs 15 residues. The germline gives CDR1 SGHTA, CDR2 FQGTGA. The V and J ends lost 5 bases and 1 base, in that order; junction bases with no gene match: 6. The CDR3 DNA is TGTGCCAGCAGCGCTCGGACAGGGACGAACACTGAAGCTTTCTTT. Protein sequence: CASSARTGTNTEAFF.

This clonotype was detected a few times. The chain uses TRBV25-1 and TRBJ1-1; 11 bases align to TRBD1. The CDR3 runs to 12 residues. Trimming removed 8 bases from V and 4 bases from J; junction bases left unmatched: 0. In germline, CDR1 is MGHDK, CDR2 SYGVNS. The CDR3 DNA is TGTGCCAGCGGGACAGGGGGCACTGAAGCTTTCTTT. It is translated as CASGTGGTEAFF.

The chain recombines TRBV28 with TRBJ1-1, with D unclear. CDR3 length: 16 residues. V shed 8 bases and J shed 5 bases, with 24 bases lying between them. Per germline, CDR1 MDHEN and CDR2 SYDVKM. The CDR3 bases are TGTGCCAGCCAGCAGTTCCACTCCTTTGGTAAGACTGAAGCTTTCTTT. Translation gives CASQQFHSFGKTEAFF. The full variable domain, completed using reference TRBV28 and TRBJ1-1, is DVKVTQSSRYLVKRTGEKVFLECVQDMDHENMFWYRQDPGLGLRLIYFSYDVKMKEKGDIPEGYSVSREKKERFSLILESASTNQTSMYLCASQQFHSFGKTEAFFGQGTRLTVV.

This clonotype was recorded once. The chain combines TRBV7-2 with TRBJ2-1; D gene unclear. The CDR3 totals 15 residues. The germline V gene encodes CDR1 SGHTA and CDR2 FQGNSA. Trimming left V 5 bases short and J 9 bases short, with 20 bases between. The CDR3 loop reads CASSMTDLSAIEQFF. The CDR3 nucleotides read TGTGCCAGCAGCATGACGGACCTATCGGCTATTGAGCAGTTCTTC.

CDR3 coding DNA: TGTGCCACCAGCACCTTACCGGGGGAATATCACCTTATGAACACTGAAGCTTTCTTT. This translates into CATSTLPGEYHLMNTEAFF. This chain connects TRBV15 to TRBJ1-1, with D possibly being TRBD1 (5 bases). The V end lost 4 bases, the J end lost 0 bases, and 24 bases lay between the germline ends. From germline, CDR1 is LNHNV and CDR2 YYDKDF (reference sequence). This CDR3 contains 19 residues. The whole variable domain, filled in from reference TRBV15 and TRBJ1-1, reads DAMVIQNPRYQVTQFGKPVTLSCSQTLNHNVMYWYQQKSSQAPKLLFHYYDKDFNNEADTPDNFQSRRPNTSFCFLDIRSPGLGDTAMYLCATSTLPGEYHLMNTEAFFGQGTRLTVV.

As DNA, the CDR3 is TGCGCCAGCAGCCAGGCCCCTGACAGGGGCCCCCTTTTGAACACTGAAGCTTTCTTT. Its translation: CASSQAPDRGPLLNTEAFF. The rearrangement joins TRBV4-3 to TRBJ1-1; 8 nucleotides agree with TRBD1. The germline CDR1 and CDR2 sequences are LGHNA and YSLEER. J gave up 0 bases and V 3 bases, and 15 bases lay outside the gene matches. The CDR3 extends over 19 amino acids.

This clonotype was detected only a few times. This chain uses TRBV14 with TRBJ2-5, with D perhaps matching TRBD1 (5 bases). The germline V gene encodes CDR1 SGHDN and CDR2 FVKESK. V lost 1 base and J lost 5, with 14 bases in between. CDR3 length equals 15 residues. CDR3: CASSQGARVGETQYF. In DNA, the CDR3 is TGTGCCAGCAGCCAAGGTGCCAGGGTCGGGGAGACCCAGTACTTC.

V and J are TRBV4-3 and TRBJ2-2; 7 bases line up with TRBD2. The V and J ends lost 3 bases and 4 bases, in that order; junction bases with no gene match: 8. The CDR3 length is 16 residues. Per germline, CDR1 LGHNA and CDR2 YSLEER. This chain's CDR3 is CASSHDPGLPTGELFF. DNA for the CDR3: TGCGCCAGCAGCCACGATCCGGGACTACCCACCGGGGAGCTGTTTTTT.

This chain joins TRBV7-8 and TRBJ2-7, with TRBD1 as a possible D gene (5 bases). The germline gives CDR1 SGHVS, CDR2 FQNEAQ. The V gene lost 0 bases and the J gene lost 7 bases, with 31 bases spanning the gap. The CDR3 runs to 20 residues. Here the CDR3 reads CASSLALVEQTGPWGGEQYF. The CDR3 DNA is TGTGCCAGCAGCTTAGCTTTAGTCGAACAGACCGGGCCTTGGGGCGGAGAGCAGTACTTC.

This clonotype was counted once. The genes are TRBV5-4 and TRBJ2-1; TRBD2 agrees at 12 bases. Germline assignment: CDR1 SGHNT and CDR2 YYREEE (reference sequence). The CDR3 is 15 residues long. J gave up 9 bases and V 0 bases, and 4 bases lay outside the gene matches. The CDR3 nucleotides read TGTGCCAGCAGCTTGGAAACTAGCGGGAGGAGTGAGCAGTTCTTC. Translated: CASSLETSGRSEQFF.

The chain combines TRBV28 with TRBJ1-1; 8 nucleotides align to TRBD1. The J segment lost 0 bases and the V segment lost 4 bases, leaving 10 bases of the junction unmatched. The germline gives CDR1 MDHEN, CDR2 SYDVKM. This CDR3 spans 17 amino acids. CDR3 region: CASSYDITGGMNTEAFF. DNA for the CDR3: TGTGCCAGCAGTTACGACATAACAGGGGGGATGAACACTGAAGCTTTCTTT.

The rearrangement links TRBV30 to TRBJ2-3, with TRBD2 identical over 9 bases. From germline, CDR1 is GTSNPN and CDR2 SVGIG (reference sequence). The CDR3 runs to 15 residues. The ends lost 3 bases at V and 2 bases at J; junction bases unmatched: 6. The CDR3 bases are TGTGCCTGGAGCCCGGGACTAGCCCCCACAGATACGCAGTATTTT. It encodes CAWSPGLAPTDTQYF.

The chain couples TRBV29-1 to TRBJ2-7; a weak D match, TRBD1 (5 bases). The germline V gene encodes CDR1 SQVTM and CDR2 ANQGSEA. This CDR3 contains 14 residues. Trimming took off 6 bases at V and 4 bases at J, with 19 bases between the two ends. The CDR3 spells CSVLREKNYYEQYF. The CDR3 region has the DNA TGCAGCGTCCTCAGGGAAAAGAACTATTACGAGCAGTACTTC.

The chain joins TRBV5-6 to TRBJ2-7; the D gene is possibly TRBD2 (6 bases). The CDR3 has 13 amino acids. Trimming removed 4 bases at V and 1 base at J, with 9 bases between. CDR1 and CDR2 (germline): SGHDT, YYEEEE. The CDR3 nucleotides are TGTGCCAGCAGCGGGGACTCGTCCTACGAGCAGTACTTC. Protein sequence: CASSGDSSYEQYF.

The rearrangement joins TRBV19 to TRBJ1-5, with 9 bases fitting TRBD1. From germline, CDR1 is LNHDA and CDR2 SQIVND (reference sequence). CDR3 length: 16 residues. The trim removed 2 bases at V and 6 bases at J, leaving 8 bases unmatched. CDR3 nucleotide sequence: TGTGCCAGTAGTATATTTGGGACAGGGCTCTCTCAGCCCCAGCATTTT. Encoded protein: CASSIFGTGLSQPQHF.

The chain couples TRBV12-3 or TRBV12-4 to TRBJ2-1, with TRBD2 matching 11 bases. J was trimmed by 0 bases and V by 5 bases; bases with no gene match: 12. The CDR3 runs to 19 residues. The CDR3 region is CASSPATSGIPYSYNEQFF. The DNA for the CDR3 is TGTGCCAGCAGTCCCGCGACTAGCGGGATACCCTACTCCTACAATGAGCAGTTCTTC.

The chain recombines TRBV7-9 with TRBJ1-1; possibly TRBD1 for D (5 bases). V was pared by 2 bases and J by 7 bases, with 8 bases between. The CDR3 contains 12 residues. The germline CDR1 and CDR2 sequences are SEHNR and FQNEAQ (reference sequence). CDR3 sequence: CASSLWGNEAFF. The CDR3 coding sequence is TGTGCCAGCAGCTTATGGGGGAATGAAGCTTTCTTT.

The chain is built from TRBV10-3 and TRBJ1-5; D remains ambiguous. The CDR3 sequence is 14 residues long. Germline values: CDR1 ENHRY, CDR2 SYGVKD. V shed 5 bases and J shed 7 bases, with 15 bases lying between them. The CDR3 reads CAISMDTVHQPQHF. DNA of the CDR3: TGTGCCATCAGTATGGATACGGTCCACCAGCCCCAGCATTTT.

The genes are TRBV7-9 and TRBJ2-5; 8 nucleotides line up with TRBD1. The trim removed 4 bases at V and 5 bases at J, leaving 6 bases unmatched. CDR1 is SEHNR and CDR2 is FQNEAQ in the germline V gene (reference sequence). The CDR3 runs to 14 residues. CDR3 DNA: TGTGCCAGCAGCTCCGGACAGGGTTGGGAGACCCAGTACTTC. Residues: CASSSGQGWETQYF.